This note documents a single TCR beta chain sequence. This sample was included in a study of blood T cell repertoires in COVID-19. Assay: immunoSEQ multiplex PCR; the TCRdb copy retains only in-frame clones and omits some. Altogether hundreds of thousands of clones are present, 80% to 90% being singletons, with the ten largest covering around 7.8%. The CDR3 has 15 residues. Losses at the gene ends were 3 bases for V and 0 bases for J; bases not matched to a gene: 4. CDR1 is MNHEY and CDR2 is SMNVEV in the germline V gene (reference sequence). The J gene is TRBJ1-1, the V gene TRBV27; 7 bases match TRBD1. Sequencing was carried out using peripheral blood. This clonotype was obtained from a woman aged 45-65 years who had recovered from COVID-19. CDR3: CASSLQGQLNTEAFF. The CDR3 bases are TGTGCCAGCAGTTTGCAGGGACAGTTGAACACTGAAGCTTTCTTT.